This T cell receptor (beta chain) was profiled in a study of CD8+CD57+ T cells in acquired aplastic anemia. Background on the study: Mean DNA quantity obtained from sorted CD4+ and CD8+ cells was 3 to 3.5 ug.

This CDR3 spans 15 amino acids. Per the germline V gene, CDR1 is SGDLS and CDR2 is YYNGEE. V lost 2 bases, J lost 5 bases, and 8 bases stayed unmatched. The template for TCR beta VDJ and CDR3 sequence profiling was genomic DNA. TCRdb processed the reads anew with MiXCR; each CDR3 protein has one entry. The sample carries hundreds of thousands of distinct CDR3 sequences, 60% to 80% recorded once. The receptor was derived from a human donor in good health, serving as a control. The chain couples TRBV9 to TRBJ2-7; TRBD1 aligns across 9 bases. The source material was sorted CD4+, CD8+, or CD8+CD57+ T cells (not recorded which) from PBMCs. The CDR3 loop is CASSVSGQGVHEQYF. The CDR3 bases are TGTGCCAGCAGCGTGTCGGGACAGGGCGTCCACGAGCAGTACTTC.